This TCR beta chain was identified in a study of blood T cell repertoires in COVID-19. Method: immunoSEQ multiplex PCR; TCRdb's copy keeps in-frame clones and lacks some. In the table there are about 370,000 clones, approximately 87% of which are singletons. J lost 7 bases, V lost 9 bases, and 11 bases had no gene match. Looked up from germline, CDR1 is MNHEY and CDR2 is SMNVEV (reference sequence). The CDR3 is made up of 13 amino acids. There are a few counts of this clone. The J gene is TRBJ1-1, the V gene TRBV27; TRBD1 agrees at 7 bases. This receptor was taken from a woman aged 25-40 years with COVID-19, enrolled during active disease. What was sequenced was peripheral blood. The CDR3 spells CASWQGGMDEAFF. CDR3 DNA: TGTGCCAGTTGGCAAGGGGGCATGGATGAAGCTTTCTTT.